The present T cell receptor (beta chain) was sequenced within a study of neurological immune-mediated disorders. Notes on the study in general: None of the CDR3 amino acid sequences found in expanded clones was shared across subjects. This suggests that the TCR-beta repertoires were private in all groups.

TCRdb re-analysed the 5' RACE reads in MiXCR, keeping a single row per CDR3 protein. The data show about 46,000 distinct CDR3 sequences, with 2.5% to 3.5% seen just once and about 14% held by the top ten. This clonotype was observed at least ten times. The antigen is not known. CDR1 and CDR2 from the germline V gene are SGHRS and YFSETQ. The CDR3 has 13 residues. The V and J ends lost 4 bases and 1 base respectively, with 8 bases between them. Sequenced: PBMCs. The TCR sequence derives from a woman aged 45-65 years with multiple sclerosis. The rearrangement uses TRBV5-1 and TRBJ2-5; possible D gene TRBD1, 6 bases. Here the CDR3 reads CASSPDSQETQYF. The CDR3 DNA reads TGCGCCAGCAGCCCGGACAGCCAAGAGACCCAGTACTTC.